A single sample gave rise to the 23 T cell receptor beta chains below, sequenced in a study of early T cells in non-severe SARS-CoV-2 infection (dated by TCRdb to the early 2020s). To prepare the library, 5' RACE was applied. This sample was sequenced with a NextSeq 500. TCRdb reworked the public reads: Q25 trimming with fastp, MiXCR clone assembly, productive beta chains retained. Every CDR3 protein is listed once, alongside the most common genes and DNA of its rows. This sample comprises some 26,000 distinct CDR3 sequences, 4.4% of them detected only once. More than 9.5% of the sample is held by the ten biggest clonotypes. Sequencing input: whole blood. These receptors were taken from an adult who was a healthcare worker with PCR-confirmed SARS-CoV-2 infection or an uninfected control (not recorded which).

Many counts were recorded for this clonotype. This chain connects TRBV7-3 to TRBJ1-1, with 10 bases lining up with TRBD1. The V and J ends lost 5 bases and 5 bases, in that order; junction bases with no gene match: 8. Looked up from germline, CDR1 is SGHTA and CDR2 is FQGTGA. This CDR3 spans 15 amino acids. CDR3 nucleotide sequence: TGTGCCAGCAGCGGCGGGACAGGGGATAGGACTGAAGCTTTCTTT. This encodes CASSGGTGDRTEAFF.

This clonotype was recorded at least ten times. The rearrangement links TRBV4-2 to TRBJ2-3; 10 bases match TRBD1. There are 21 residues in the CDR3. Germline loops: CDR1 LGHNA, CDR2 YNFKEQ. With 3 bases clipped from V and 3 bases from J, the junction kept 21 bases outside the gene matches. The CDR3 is CASSQTRDRGYSPRGTDTQYF. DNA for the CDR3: TGTGCCAGCAGCCAGACCCGGGACAGGGGATATAGTCCGCGAGGGACAGATACGCAGTATTTT.

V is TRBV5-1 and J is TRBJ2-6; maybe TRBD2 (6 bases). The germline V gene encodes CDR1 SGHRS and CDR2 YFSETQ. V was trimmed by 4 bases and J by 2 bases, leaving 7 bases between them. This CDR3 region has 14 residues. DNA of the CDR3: TGCGCCAGCAGCGCGGGGACTGGGGCCAACGTCCTGACTTTC. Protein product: CASSAGTGANVLTF. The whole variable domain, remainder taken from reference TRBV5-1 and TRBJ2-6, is KAGVTQTPRYLIKTRGQQVTLSCSPISGHRSVSWYQQTPGQGLQFLFEYFSETQRNKGNFPGRFSGRQFSNSRSEMNVSTLELGDSALYLCASSAGTGANVLTFGAGSRLTVL.

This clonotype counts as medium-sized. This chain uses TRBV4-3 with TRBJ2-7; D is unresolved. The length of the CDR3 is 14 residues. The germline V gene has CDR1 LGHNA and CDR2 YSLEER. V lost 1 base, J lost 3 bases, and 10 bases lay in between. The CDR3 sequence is CASSQARENYEQYF. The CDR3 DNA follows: TGCGCCAGCAGCCAAGCCAGAGAGAACTACGAGCAGTACTTC.

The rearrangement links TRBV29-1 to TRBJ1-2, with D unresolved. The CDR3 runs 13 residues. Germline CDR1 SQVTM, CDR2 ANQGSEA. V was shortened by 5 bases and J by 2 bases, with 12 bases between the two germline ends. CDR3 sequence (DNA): TGCAGCGTTTCGTCAGGCCTAAACTATGGCTACACCTTC. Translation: CSVSSGLNYGYTF.

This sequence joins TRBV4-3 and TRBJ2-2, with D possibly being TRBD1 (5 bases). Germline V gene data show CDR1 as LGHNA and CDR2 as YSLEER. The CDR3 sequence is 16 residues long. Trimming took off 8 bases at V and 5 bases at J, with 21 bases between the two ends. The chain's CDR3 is CASSGQTETSTGELFF. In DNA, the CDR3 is TGCGCCAGCTCCGGCCAGACAGAAACCTCGACCGGGGAGCTGTTTTTT.

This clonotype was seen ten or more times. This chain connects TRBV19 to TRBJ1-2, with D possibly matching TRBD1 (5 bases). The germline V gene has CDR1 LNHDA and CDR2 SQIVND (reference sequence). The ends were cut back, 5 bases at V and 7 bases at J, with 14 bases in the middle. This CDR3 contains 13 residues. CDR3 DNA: TGTGCCAGTAGTCTCCGGGACGGAGTTGGCTACACCTTC. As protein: CASSLRDGVGYTF.

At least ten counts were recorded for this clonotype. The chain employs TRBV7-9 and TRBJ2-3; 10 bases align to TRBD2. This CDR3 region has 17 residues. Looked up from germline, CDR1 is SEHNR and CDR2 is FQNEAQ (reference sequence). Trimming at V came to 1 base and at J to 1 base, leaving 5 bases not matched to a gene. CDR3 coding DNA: TGTGCCAGCAGCTTAGGATCTCTAGCGGGAGGCACAGATACGCAGTATTTT. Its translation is CASSLGSLAGGTDTQYF.

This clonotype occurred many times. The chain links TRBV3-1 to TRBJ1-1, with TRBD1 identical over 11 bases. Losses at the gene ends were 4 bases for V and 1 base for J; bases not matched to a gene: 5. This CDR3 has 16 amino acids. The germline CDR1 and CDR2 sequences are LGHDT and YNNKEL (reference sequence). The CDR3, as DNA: TGTGCCAGCAGCCCGGGGACAGGGGGTCCGAACACTGAAGCTTTCTTT. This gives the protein CASSPGTGGPNTEAFF.

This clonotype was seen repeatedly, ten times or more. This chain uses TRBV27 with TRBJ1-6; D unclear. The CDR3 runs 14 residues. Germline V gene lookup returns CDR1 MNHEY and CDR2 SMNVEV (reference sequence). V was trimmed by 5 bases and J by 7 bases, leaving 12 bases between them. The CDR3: CASSLRALNSPLHF. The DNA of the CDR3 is TGTGCCAGCAGTCTGCGGGCCCTGAATTCACCCCTCCACTTT.

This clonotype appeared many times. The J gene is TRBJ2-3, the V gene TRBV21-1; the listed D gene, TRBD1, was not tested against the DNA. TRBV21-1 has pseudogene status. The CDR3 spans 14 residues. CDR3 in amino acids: CASSQDSPTDTQYF. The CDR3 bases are TGTGCCAGCAGCCAGGACAGCCCAACAGATACGCAGTATTTT.

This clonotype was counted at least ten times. The CDR3 DNA reads as TGCAGTGCTACGGACAGGTGGGACAATGAGCAGTTCTTC. Residues: CSATDRWDNEQFF. V and J are TRBV20-1 and TRBJ2-1; 7 bases align to TRBD1. The germline V gene encodes CDR1 DFQATT and CDR2 SNEGSKA (reference sequence). CDR3 length equals 13 residues. V shed 4 bases, J shed 5 bases, and the junction held 5 bases outside the gene matches.

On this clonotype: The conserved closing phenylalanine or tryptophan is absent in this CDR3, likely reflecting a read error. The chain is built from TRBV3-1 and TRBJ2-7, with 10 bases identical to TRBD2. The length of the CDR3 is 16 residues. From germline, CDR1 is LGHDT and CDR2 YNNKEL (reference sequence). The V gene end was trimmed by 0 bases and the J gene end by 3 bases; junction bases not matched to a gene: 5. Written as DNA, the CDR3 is TGTGCCAGCAGCCAAGACACGGCTAGCGGGAGCTACGAGCAGTACTTA. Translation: CASSQDTASGSYEQYL.

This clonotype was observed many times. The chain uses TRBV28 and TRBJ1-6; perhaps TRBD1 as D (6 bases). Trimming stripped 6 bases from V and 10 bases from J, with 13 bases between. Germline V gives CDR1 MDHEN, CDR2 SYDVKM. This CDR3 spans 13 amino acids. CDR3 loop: CASRTGSGSPLHF. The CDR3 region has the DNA TGTGCCAGCAGAACAGGGTCGGGCTCACCCCTCCACTTT.

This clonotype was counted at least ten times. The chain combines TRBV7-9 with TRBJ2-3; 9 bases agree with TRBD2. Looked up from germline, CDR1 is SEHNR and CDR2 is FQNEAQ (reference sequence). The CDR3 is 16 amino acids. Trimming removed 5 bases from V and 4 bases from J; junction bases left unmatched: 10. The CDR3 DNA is TGTGCCAGCAGCCCCCGTAAGCTAGCGGGGCCAGATACGCAGTATTTT. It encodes CASSPRKLAGPDTQYF.

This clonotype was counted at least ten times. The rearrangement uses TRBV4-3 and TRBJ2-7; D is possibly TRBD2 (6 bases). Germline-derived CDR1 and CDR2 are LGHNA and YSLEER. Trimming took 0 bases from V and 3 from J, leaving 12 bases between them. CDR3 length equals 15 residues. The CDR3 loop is CASSQDLMRDYEQYF. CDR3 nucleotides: TGCGCCAGCAGCCAAGATCTCATGCGGGACTACGAGCAGTACTTC.

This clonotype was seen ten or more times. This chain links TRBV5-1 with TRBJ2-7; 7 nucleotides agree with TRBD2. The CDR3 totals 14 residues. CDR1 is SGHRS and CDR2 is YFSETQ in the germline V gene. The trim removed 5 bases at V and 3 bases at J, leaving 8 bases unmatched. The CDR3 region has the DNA TGCGCCAGCAGACATTCTAGCGGAGACTACGAGCAGTACTTC. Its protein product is CASRHSSGDYEQYF.

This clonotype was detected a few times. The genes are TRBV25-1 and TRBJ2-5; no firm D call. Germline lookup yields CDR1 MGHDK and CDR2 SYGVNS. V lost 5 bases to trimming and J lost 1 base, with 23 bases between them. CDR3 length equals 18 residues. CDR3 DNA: TGTGCCAGCAGTAAGCCCGTCCAGGAACAGTTACTCCAAGAGACCCAGTACTTC. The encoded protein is CASSKPVQEQLLQETQYF.

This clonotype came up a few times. The CDR3 sequence is CAIRRTSSSSYNEQFF. The CDR3 bases are TGTGCCATCAGGCGGACTAGTTCAAGCTCCTACAATGAGCAGTTCTTC. This sequence joins TRBV10-3 and TRBJ2-1; 7 nucleotides match TRBD2. The germline gives CDR1 ENHRY, CDR2 SYGVKD. The CDR3 is made up of 16 amino acids. After removal of 6 bases from V and 0 bases from J, the junction contained 8 bases not matched to a gene.

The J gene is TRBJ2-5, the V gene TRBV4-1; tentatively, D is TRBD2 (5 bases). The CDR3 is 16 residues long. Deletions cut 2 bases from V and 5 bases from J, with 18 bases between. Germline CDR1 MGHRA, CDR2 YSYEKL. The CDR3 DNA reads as TGCGCCAGCAGCCAAATGAGAAGCGGAGATAGGGAGACCCAGTACTTC. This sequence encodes CASSQMRSGDRETQYF.

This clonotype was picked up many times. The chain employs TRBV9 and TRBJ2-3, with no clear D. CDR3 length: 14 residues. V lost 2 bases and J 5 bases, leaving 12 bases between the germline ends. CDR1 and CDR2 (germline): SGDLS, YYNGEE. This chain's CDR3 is CASSVRPPGDTQYF. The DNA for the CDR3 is TGTGCCAGCAGCGTCCGTCCCCCGGGAGATACGCAGTATTTT.

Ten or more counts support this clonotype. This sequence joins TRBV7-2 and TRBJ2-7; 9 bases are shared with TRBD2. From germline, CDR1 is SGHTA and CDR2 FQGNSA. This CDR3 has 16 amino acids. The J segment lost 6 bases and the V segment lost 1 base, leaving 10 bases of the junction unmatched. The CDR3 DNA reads TGTGCCAGCAGCTTAGTTGCGGGAGGGCAGGCTCGCGAGCAGTACGTC. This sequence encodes CASSLVAGGQAREQYV.

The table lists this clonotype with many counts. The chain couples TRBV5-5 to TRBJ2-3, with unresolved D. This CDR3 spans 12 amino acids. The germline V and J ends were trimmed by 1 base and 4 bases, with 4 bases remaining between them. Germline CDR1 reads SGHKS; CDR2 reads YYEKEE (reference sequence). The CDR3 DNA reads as TGTGCCAGCAGCTTGCCCCCAGATACGCAGTATTTT. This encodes CASSLPPDTQYF.